The present T cell receptor (beta chain) was sequenced within a study of identical twins. Looked up from germline, CDR1 is SGDLS and CDR2 is YYNGEE. V was pared by 6 bases and J by 6 bases, with 8 bases of the junction left unmatched. The CDR3 is 15 residues long. A single record per CDR3 protein comes from TCRdb applying MiXCR to the 5' RACE reads. This sample carries 540,000 or so distinct CDR3 sequences, approximately 20% of them seen once, and the ten largest clones take approximately 0.52%. Study-wide results and caveats: The study drew conclusions from cross-sectional statistical analysis, not from following the same donors.

Comment on this clonotype: What it binds is unknown.

These data also featured in a second study, about yellow fever vaccine responses in identical twins.

The clonotype comes from a woman under 30 in good health. This sequence joins TRBV9 and TRBJ2-2; 10 bases are shared with TRBD2. Sequencing was performed on CD4+ T cells sorted from blood. CDR3 sequence reads: CASTAGGLDAGELFF. The DNA of the CDR3 is TGTGCCAGCACAGCGGGAGGGTTGGACGCCGGGGAGCTGTTTTTT.